This is a list of T cell receptor beta chains from one sample in a study of shared clonotypes between healthy human individuals. Only in-frame clones appear in the TCRdb table, and some are missing; sequencing was by immunoSEQ multiplex PCR. The sample contains 950,000 to 1,300,000 clones, around four fifths of which appear only once. Sequences were obtained from memory CD4+ T cells sorted from blood. The receptors shown here come from a man between 18 and 35 years old in good health. The CDR3 runs from the conserved cysteine through the conserved F or W. A D gene is named only where the DNA matches it firmly. Some rows have no size entry. The others give once, few or many, or a class for an expanded clone.

clone size	V gene	J gene	D gene	CDR3 protein	CDR3 DNA
-	TRBV13	TRBJ2-2	-	CASSPTAPGELFF	TGTGCCAGCAGCCCCACGGCCCCCGGGGAGCTGTTTTTT
few	TRBV30	TRBJ2-7	-	CAWKPSGPYEQYF	TGTGCCTGGAAGCCTAGTGGGCCCTACGAGCAGTACTTC
-	TRBV19	TRBJ2-7	-	CASSNLIEGYEQYF	TGTGCCAGTAGCAACCTGATAGAGGGGTACGAGCAGTACTTC
once	TRBV27	TRBJ2-5	-	CASSLDPERQETQYF	TGTGCCAGCAGTTTAGACCCAGAAAGACAAGAGACCCAGTACTTC
-	TRBV2	TRBJ2-7	-	CASSLGSREQYF	TGTGCCAGCTCCCTCGGTTCGCGGGAGCAGTACTTC
once	TRBV28	TRBJ1-1	TRBD1	CATAPGQGIEAFF	TGTGCCACCGCCCCGGGACAGGGGATTGAAGCTTTCTTT
-	TRBV27	TRBJ1-1	-	CASSRPHSGNTEAFF	TGTGCCAGCAGTCGGCCCCACAGCGGGAACACTGAAGCTTTCTTT
-	TRBV5-1	TRBJ2-1	TRBD2	CASTTRTSGSNEQFF	TGCGCCAGCACCACCCGGACTAGCGGGAGTAATGAGCAGTTCTTC
-	TRBV5-4	TRBJ2-7	TRBD2	CASSPSSGRMSEQYF	TGTGCCAGCAGCCCCTCCAGCGGGAGGATGAGCGAGCAGTACTTC
-	TRBV29-1	TRBJ1-1	TRBD1	CSVVRGRISEAFF	TGCAGCGTGGTCAGGGGGCGAATCTCTGAAGCTTTCTTT
-	TRBV7-2	TRBJ2-1	-	CASSLRTDRRNEQFF	TGTGCCAGCAGCTTAAGAACCGATCGGAGGAATGAGCAGTTCTTC
-	TRBV6-5	TRBJ1-4	TRBD1	CASSYDRVNEKLFF	TGTGCCAGCAGCTACGACAGGGTTAATGAAAAACTGTTTTTT
-	TRBV2	TRBJ2-3	TRBD1	CASSRDSASGDTQYF	TGTGCCAGCAGTCGGGACAGCGCCTCTGGAGATACGCAGTATTTT
few	TRBV4-1	TRBJ1-6	-	CASSQKGVRDSPLHF	TGCGCCAGCAGCCAAAAGGGGGTTCGAGATTCACCCCTCCACTTT
-	TRBV5-6	TRBJ2-3	-	CASSSAGTDTQYF	TGTGCCAGCAGCTCGGCAGGGACAGATACGCAGTATTTT
few	TRBV9	TRBJ1-3	-	CASSPLRDSGNTIYF	TGTGCCAGCAGCCCTCTCAGAGACTCTGGAAACACCATATATTTT
-	TRBV19	TRBJ1-2	TRBD1	CASTPGQGSYGYTF	TGTGCCAGTACCCCGGGACAGGGGAGCTATGGCTACACCTTC
few	TRBV5-5	TRBJ2-2	-	CASSFLGGIGTGELFF	TGTGCCAGCAGCTTTCTGGGCGGGATCGGCACCGGGGAGCTGTTTTTT
-	TRBV6-6	TRBJ1-1	-	CASSSQGIDTEAFF	TGTGCCAGCAGTTCACAGGGTATCGACACTGAAGCTTTCTTT
few	TRBV9	TRBJ1-3	TRBD1	CASSGTTGGSGNTIYF	TGTGCCAGCAGCGGGACCACAGGGGGCTCGGGAAACACCATATATTTT
-	TRBV5-1	TRBJ2-2	-	CASSPSQGTGELFF	TGCGCCAGCAGCCCGTCACAGGGCACCGGGGAGCTGTTTTTT
-	TRBV5-5	TRBJ2-7	TRBD2	CASSLVVASGRSYEQYF	TGTGCCAGCAGCTTGGTTGTGGCTAGCGGGAGATCCTACGAGCAGTACTTC
few	TRBV19	TRBJ2-7	TRBD1	CASSRQGYEQYF	TGTGCCAGTAGTAGACAGGGGTACGAGCAGTACTTC
-	TRBV18	TRBJ1-4	TRBD1	CASSLGQLNEKLFF	TGTGCCAGCTCCCTGGGACAGCTGAATGAAAAACTGTTTTTT
-	TRBV18	TRBJ2-7	TRBD2	CASSPRTSGSSEQYF	TGTGCCAGCTCACCACGGACTAGCGGGTCCTCCGAGCAGTACTTC
-	TRBV4-1	TRBJ2-3	-	CASSQDLRTQRRDTQYF	TGCGCCAGCAGCCAAGATCTCAGGACCCAGAGGAGAGATACGCAGTATTTT
-	TRBV7-2	TRBJ2-3	TRBD2	CASSLAGLAADTQYF	TGTGCCAGCAGCTTAGCCGGACTAGCAGCAGATACGCAGTATTTT
-	TRBV5-6	TRBJ1-2	-	CASSSYSLDSYGYTF	TGTGCCAGCAGCTCCTACTCCCTGGACAGCTATGGCTACACCTTC
-	TRBV2	TRBJ2-7	-	CASRGGTRYEQYF	TGTGCCAGCAGGGGGGGCACTCGCTACGAGCAGTACTTC